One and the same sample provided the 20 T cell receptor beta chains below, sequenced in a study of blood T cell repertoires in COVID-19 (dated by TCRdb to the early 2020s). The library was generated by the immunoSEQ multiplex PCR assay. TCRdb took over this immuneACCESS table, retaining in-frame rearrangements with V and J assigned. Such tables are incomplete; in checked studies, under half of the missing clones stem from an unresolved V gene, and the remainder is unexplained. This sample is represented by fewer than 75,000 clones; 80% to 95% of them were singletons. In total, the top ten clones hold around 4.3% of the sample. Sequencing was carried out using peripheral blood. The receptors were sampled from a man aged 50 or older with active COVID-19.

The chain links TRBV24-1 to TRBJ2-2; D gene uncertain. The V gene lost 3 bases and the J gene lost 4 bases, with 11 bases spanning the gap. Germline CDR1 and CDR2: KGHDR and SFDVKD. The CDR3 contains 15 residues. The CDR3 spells CATSDTRTGTGELFF. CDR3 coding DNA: TGTGCCACCAGTGATACCAGAACGGGCACCGGGGAGCTGTTTTTT.

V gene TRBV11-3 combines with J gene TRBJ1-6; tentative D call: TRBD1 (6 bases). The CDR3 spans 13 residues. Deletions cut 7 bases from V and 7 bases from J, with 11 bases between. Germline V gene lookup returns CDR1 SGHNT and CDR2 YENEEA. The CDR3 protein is CASTLGANSPLHF. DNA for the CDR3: TGTGCCAGCACCCTGGGGGCGAATTCACCCCTCCACTTT.

The CDR3 spells CASSSTGPNEQFF. In nucleotides, the CDR3 is TGTGCCAGCAGCTCGACAGGGCCAAATGAGCAGTTCTTC. The chain couples TRBV7-3 to TRBJ2-1; 7 bases map to TRBD1. This CDR3 is 13 amino acids long. Germline-derived CDR1 and CDR2 are SGHTA and FQGTGA. The V segment lost 4 bases and the J segment 7 bases; nucleotides outside the gene matches: 4.

The CDR3 coding sequence is TGTGCCAGCAGGGAGACAGACAATGAGCAGTTCTTC. The encoded protein is CASRETDNEQFF. V and J are TRBV12-3 or TRBV12-4 and TRBJ2-1, with D possibly TRBD1 on 5 matching bases. The CDR3 contains 12 residues. Trimming pared 6 bases from V and 5 bases from J, leaving 8 bases between.

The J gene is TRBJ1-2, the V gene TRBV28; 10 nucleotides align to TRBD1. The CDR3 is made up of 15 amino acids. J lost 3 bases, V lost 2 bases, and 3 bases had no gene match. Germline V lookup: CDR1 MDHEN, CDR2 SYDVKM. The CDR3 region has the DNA TGTGCCAGCAGTTTAGGGACAGGGGTAGACTATGGCTACACCTTC. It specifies CASSLGTGVDYGYTF.

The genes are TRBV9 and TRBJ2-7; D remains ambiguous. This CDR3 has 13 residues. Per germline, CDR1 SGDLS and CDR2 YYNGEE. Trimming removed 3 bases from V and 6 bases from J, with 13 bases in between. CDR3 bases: TGTGCCAGCAGCGCCTATCCCACCGTCGAGCAGTACTTC. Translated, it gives CASSAYPTVEQYF.

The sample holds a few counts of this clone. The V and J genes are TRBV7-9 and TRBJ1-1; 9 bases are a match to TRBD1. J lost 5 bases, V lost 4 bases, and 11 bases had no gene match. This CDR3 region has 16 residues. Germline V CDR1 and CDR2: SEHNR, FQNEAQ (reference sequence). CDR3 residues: CASSSLPGTGRTEAFF. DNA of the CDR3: TGTGCCAGCAGCTCACTACCCGGGACAGGGCGAACTGAAGCTTTCTTT.

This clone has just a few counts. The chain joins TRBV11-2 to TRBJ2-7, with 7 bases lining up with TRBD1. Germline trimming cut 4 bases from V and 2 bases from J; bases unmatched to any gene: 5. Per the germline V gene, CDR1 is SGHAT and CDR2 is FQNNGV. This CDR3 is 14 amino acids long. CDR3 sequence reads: CASSSRDSPYEQYF. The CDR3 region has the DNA TGTGCCAGCAGCTCCCGGGACAGCCCCTACGAGCAGTACTTC.

This CDR3 is CASTPGSGRSEAFF. The CDR3 bases are TGTGCCAGCACCCCCGGGTCAGGGAGGTCTGAAGCTTTCTTT. The chain carries TRBV7-8 and TRBJ1-1; possibly TRBD1 for D (5 bases). V was clipped by 7 bases and J by 6 bases, with 18 bases between them. From germline, CDR1 is SGHVS and CDR2 FQNEAQ. This CDR3 is 14 amino acids long.

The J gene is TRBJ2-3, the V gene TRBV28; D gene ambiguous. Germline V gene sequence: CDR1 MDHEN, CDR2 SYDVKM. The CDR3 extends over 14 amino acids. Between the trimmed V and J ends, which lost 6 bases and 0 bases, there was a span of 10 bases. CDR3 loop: CASRRLTSTDTQYF. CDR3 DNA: TGTGCCAGCAGAAGACTTACTAGCACAGATACGCAGTATTTT.

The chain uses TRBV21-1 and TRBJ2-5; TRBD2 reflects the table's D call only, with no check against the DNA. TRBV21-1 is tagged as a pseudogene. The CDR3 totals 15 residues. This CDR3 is CASKLLTGLGETQYF. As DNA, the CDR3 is TGTGCCAGCAAGCTACTAACCGGCCTTGGAGAGACCCAGTACTTC.

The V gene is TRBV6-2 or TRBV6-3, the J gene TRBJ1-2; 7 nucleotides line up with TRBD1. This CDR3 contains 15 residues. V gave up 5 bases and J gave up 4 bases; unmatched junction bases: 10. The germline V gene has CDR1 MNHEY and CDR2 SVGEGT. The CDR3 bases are TGTGCCAGCAGTCTTACGACCGGGACAGCCTATGGCTACACCTTC. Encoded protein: CASSLTTGTAYGYTF.

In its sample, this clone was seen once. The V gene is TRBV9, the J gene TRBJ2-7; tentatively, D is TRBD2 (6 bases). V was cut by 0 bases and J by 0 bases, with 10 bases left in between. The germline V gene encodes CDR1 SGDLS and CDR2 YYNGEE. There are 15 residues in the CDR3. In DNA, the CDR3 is TGTGCCAGCAGCGTAGAGGAGGGACCCTCCTACGAGCAGTACTTC. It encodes CASSVEEGPSYEQYF.

CDR3 loop: CAIKGGARHTDTQYF. The CDR3 DNA follows: TGTGCCATCAAAGGGGGAGCTCGGCACACAGATACGCAGTATTTT. This chain connects TRBV10-3 to TRBJ2-3, with a weak D call TRBD1 (6 bases). The CDR3 runs 15 residues. Germline-derived CDR1 and CDR2 are ENHRY and SYGVKD. V gave up 7 bases and J gave up 2 bases, with 16 bases separating them.

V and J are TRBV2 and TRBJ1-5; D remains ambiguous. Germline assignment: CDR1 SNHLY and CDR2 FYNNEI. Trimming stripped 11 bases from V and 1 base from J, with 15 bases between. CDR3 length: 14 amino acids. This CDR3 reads CASSGRVSNQPQHF. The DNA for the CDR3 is TGTGCCTCCTCGGGTCGGGTCAGCAATCAGCCCCAGCATTTT.

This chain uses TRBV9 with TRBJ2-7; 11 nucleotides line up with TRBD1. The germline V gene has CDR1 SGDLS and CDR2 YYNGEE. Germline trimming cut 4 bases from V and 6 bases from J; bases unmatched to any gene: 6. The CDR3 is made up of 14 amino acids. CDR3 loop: CASSTGQGAGEQYF. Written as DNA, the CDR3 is TGTGCCAGCAGCACCGGACAGGGGGCGGGCGAGCAGTACTTC.

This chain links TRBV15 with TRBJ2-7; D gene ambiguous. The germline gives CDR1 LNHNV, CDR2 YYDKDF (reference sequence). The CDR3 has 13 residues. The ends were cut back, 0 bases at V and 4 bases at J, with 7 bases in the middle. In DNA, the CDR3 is TGTGCCACCAGCAGAGATAGAGAATACGAGCAGTACTTC. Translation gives CATSRDREYEQYF. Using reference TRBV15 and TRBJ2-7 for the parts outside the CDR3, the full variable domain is DAMVIQNPRYQVTQFGKPVTLSCSQTLNHNVMYWYQQKSSQAPKLLFHYYDKDFNNEADTPDNFQSRRPNTSFCFLDIRSPGLGDTAMYLCATSRDREYEQYFGPGTRLTVT.

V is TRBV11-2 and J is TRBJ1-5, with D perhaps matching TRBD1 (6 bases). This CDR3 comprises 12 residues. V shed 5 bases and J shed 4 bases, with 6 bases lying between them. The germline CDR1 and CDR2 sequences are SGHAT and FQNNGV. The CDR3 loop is CASSTGNQPQHF. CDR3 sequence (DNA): TGTGCCAGCAGCACAGGGAATCAGCCCCAGCATTTT.

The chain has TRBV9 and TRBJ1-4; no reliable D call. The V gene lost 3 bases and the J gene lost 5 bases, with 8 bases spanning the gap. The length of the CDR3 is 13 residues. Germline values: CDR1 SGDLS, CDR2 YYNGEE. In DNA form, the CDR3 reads TGTGCCAGCAGCGCCACTAACAATGAAAAACTGTTTTTT. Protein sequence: CASSATNNEKLFF.

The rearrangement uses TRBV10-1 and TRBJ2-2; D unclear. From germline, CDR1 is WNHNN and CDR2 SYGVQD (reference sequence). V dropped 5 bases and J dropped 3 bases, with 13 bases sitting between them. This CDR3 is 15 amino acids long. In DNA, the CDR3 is TGCGCCAGCAGTCTAGGTCCCCTCTACACCGGGGAGCTGTTTTTT. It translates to CASSLGPLYTGELFF.